This T cell receptor (beta chain) was retrieved from a study of blood T cell repertoires in COVID-19 (TCRdb year 2020). Notes on the research overall: ImmuneRACE Cohort 3 recovered participants were defined by two consecutive negative NP/OP PCR tests, healthcare professional clearance, or symptom resolution. The samples were drawn from two sources: the first 160 participants of the ongoing ImmuneRACE study, and 950 to 1,500 subjects contributed by 6 global collaborators. HLA class I and class II types, where available, came from metadata supplied by the sample provider rather than from assay-based typing. Subjects who had been exposed to COVID-19, were actively infected with it, or had recovered from it provided the deeply sampled blood TCRbeta repertoires that made up the dataset. The repertoires were made available in a free public database intended to serve as a resource for research on the immune response to SARS-CoV-2. The sample metadata nearly always contained a de-identified subject ID, COVID-19 status, age in years and sex. Samples covering the acute and convalescent phases of COVID-19 were provided by collaborators in the United States, Italy and Spain. The material from the prospective study consisted of cDNA or gDNA derived from T cells, B-cell-depleted T cells, or PBMCs.

Based on the germline V gene, the CDR1 and CDR2 sequences are SQVTM and ANQGSEA. Ends trimmed: V by 4 bases, J by 2 bases; bases unmatched to a gene: 1. The CDR3 numbers 13 residues from cysteine through phenylalanine. Only CDR3 DNA remains: 39 bases, in frame from the first base. The study at large found these results: How much clinical and demographic metadata was included differed by source and by participant, and the metadata was provided uncurated.

TCRbeta CDR3 regions were amplified from genomic DNA using the immunoSEQ Assay, a bias-controlled multiplex PCR. The study's own analysis went as follows. Nucleated cell counts per sample were estimated from amplification of reference gene primers within the assay. To quantify the absolute abundance of each unique TCRbeta CDR3 rearrangement, sequence reads were collapsed and filtered. For each sample, productive Simpson clonality was calculated by taking the square root of Simpson's diversity index across productive rearrangements. The table was pulled from immuneACCESS by TCRdb, which kept in-frame rearrangements only. Such tables lose some clones; where checked, under half of the loss comes from unresolved V genes, and the rest has no known cause. V and J calls and clone size are as listed in that table; D and trimming were resolved from the DNA. Here the sample has some 220,000 clones; roughly nine tenths occur a single time. The ten largest clones take up approximately 2.8% of the sample.

Regarding this clone: Its recognized antigen is unknown. Nothing much larger sits one base from this clone, and base qualities are not available.

Participants in the prospective study were enrolled through a virtual design, were aged roughly 18 to 100 years, and lived in about 25 United States geographic areas. In the prospective study, participants were assigned to cohorts based on the clinical history participants reported in a screening survey and a study questionnaire. In the prospective study, mobile phlebotomists collected whole blood, serum and a nasopharyngeal or oropharyngeal swab from each participant. Additional blood draws and questionnaires over an approximately two-month period could optionally be provided by prospective study participants. Before DNA extraction, prospective study blood samples were shipped either frozen or at room temperature.

The source material was PBMCs or T cells enriched from blood (not recorded which). This TCR derives from a woman in her fifties or sixties in a cohort exposed to, infected with or recovered from COVID-19 (not recorded which). The chain was built from TRBV29-1 and TRBJ1-3, with 8 bases in between that match TRBD1. The nucleotides are TGCAGCGTTGTGGACAGGGCTGGAAACACCATATATTTT. Its protein is CSVVDRAGNTIYF.